This passage covers 14 T cell receptor beta chains from one sample sequenced in a study of blood T cell repertoires in COVID-19 (dated by TCRdb to about 2020). Library method: the immunoSEQ multiplex PCR assay. Sourced from immuneACCESS, this table was stored by TCRdb with only in-frame sequences that have V and J called. A share of the clones is absent; for the studies checked, an unresolved V gene accounts for under half, and the remainder has no known explanation. For this sample there are over 85,000 clones; more than 85% appear just once. Together, the top ten hold about 4% of the sample. Specimen: peripheral blood. The receptors were sampled from a man between 18 and 35 years old with acute or convalescent COVID-19.

The chain employs TRBV4-2 and TRBJ1-6; 10 positions agree with TRBD1. V dropped 1 base and J dropped 7; count of bases not matched to a gene: 7. Germline V gene data show CDR1 as LGHNA and CDR2 as YNFKEQ. This CDR3 is built from 17 residues. In nucleotides, the CDR3 is TGTGCCAGCAGCCAAGTCGGGACAGGGGCGCAAAATTCACCCCTCCACTTT. The encoded protein is CASSQVGTGAQNSPLHF.

This chain connects TRBV9 to TRBJ1-1, with D perhaps TRBD1 (6 bases). The CDR3 consists of 13 residues. The V gene's germline CDR1 is SGDLS and CDR2 YYNGEE. V was trimmed by 5 bases and J by 4 bases, leaving 12 bases between them. The CDR3 DNA follows: TGTGCCAGCAGGGCGGGGGGCGGCACTGAAGCTTTCTTT. The encoded protein is CASRAGGGTEAFF.

V and J are TRBV19 and TRBJ1-1, with D possibly TRBD1 on 5 matching bases. The germline gives CDR1 LNHDA, CDR2 SQIVND (reference sequence). This CDR3 spans 14 amino acids. V dropped 10 bases and J dropped 1 base, with 16 bases sitting between them. CDR3 sequence reads: CATTTVYKNTEAFF. The CDR3 DNA reads TGTGCCACTACGACAGTTTACAAGAACACTGAAGCTTTCTTT.

The DNA of the CDR3 is TGTGCCAGCAGTTTTAGGGGGCCTGAGTGGGGTTACGAGCAGTACTTC. It is translated as CASSFRGPEWGYEQYF. The chain uses TRBV27 and TRBJ2-7; 7 positions match TRBD1. Germline V gene data show CDR1 as MNHEY and CDR2 as SMNVEV (reference sequence). This CDR3 contains 16 residues. The ends lost 3 bases at V and 4 bases at J; junction bases unmatched: 12.

This chain uses TRBV19 with TRBJ2-7; 9 bases agree with TRBD1. With V trimmed by 2 bases and J by 3 bases, 8 bases remained unmatched. The germline gives CDR1 LNHDA, CDR2 SQIVND (reference sequence). The CDR3 runs 16 residues. The chain's CDR3 is CASSIWGGTGIYEQYF. The CDR3 DNA reads as TGTGCCAGTAGTATATGGGGAGGGACAGGGATCTACGAGCAGTACTTC.

This chain joins TRBV12-5 and TRBJ1-5, with D possibly matching TRBD1 (6 bases). The germline V and J ends were trimmed by 1 base and 1 base, with 11 bases remaining between them. The CDR3 totals 16 residues. Germline CDR1 LGHNT, CDR2 FRNRAP. The CDR3 reads CASGLGQGPSNQPQHF. The DNA for the CDR3 is TGTGCTAGTGGTTTGGGGCAGGGGCCGAGCAATCAGCCCCAGCATTTT.

This chain joins TRBV12-5 and TRBJ2-7, with TRBD1 matching 9 bases. This CDR3 has 15 residues. The V segment lost 4 bases and the J segment 0 bases; nucleotides outside the gene matches: 4. Germline lookup yields CDR1 LGHNT and CDR2 FRNRAP. CDR3 DNA: TGTGCTAGTGGTTCCGGGACAGGGTACTCCTACGAGCAGTACTTC. Protein product: CASGSGTGYSYEQYF.

The chain uses TRBV19 and TRBJ1-5; a possible D gene is TRBD1 (6 bases). In germline, CDR1 is LNHDA, CDR2 SQIVND (reference sequence). The CDR3 runs 16 residues. Trimming removed 5 bases from V and 7 bases from J, with 21 bases in between. This CDR3 reads CASSRLDTGLIQPQHF. CDR3 DNA: TGTGCCAGTAGTCGGCTAGACACAGGGTTGATCCAGCCCCAGCATTTT.

This chain links TRBV30 with TRBJ2-2; 8 bases align to TRBD1. CDR1 GTSNPN and CDR2 SVGIG come from the germline V gene (reference sequence). This CDR3 contains 15 residues. J gave up 6 bases and V 1 base, and 7 bases lay outside the gene matches. CDR3: CAWSAGQGRAGELFF. The CDR3 DNA reads as TGTGCCTGGAGTGCCGGACAGGGAAGGGCCGGGGAGCTGTTTTTT. Supplemented by reference TRBV30 and TRBJ2-2, the full variable domain reads SQTIHQWPATLVQPVGSPLSLECTVEGTSNPNLYWYRQAAGRGLQLLFYSVGIGQISSEVPQNLSASRPQDRQFILSSKKLLLSDSGFYLCAWSAGQGRAGELFFGEGSRLTVL.

The chain combines TRBV30 with TRBJ2-2; D might be TRBD2 (6 bases). V was cut by 5 bases and J by 4 bases, with 14 bases left in between. CDR3 size: 14 residues. Germline V gene sequence: CDR1 GTSNPN, CDR2 SVGIG (reference sequence). The CDR3 DNA is TGTGCCTGGGGGGTGGAGGGAGGCACCGGGGAGCTGTTTTTT. The encoded protein is CAWGVEGGTGELFF.

The chain carries TRBV5-1 and TRBJ1-1, with D unclear. The germline V gene encodes CDR1 SGHRS and CDR2 YFSETQ. Trimming pared 0 bases from V and 0 bases from J, leaving 12 bases between. This CDR3 is built from 16 residues. CDR3 coding DNA: TGCGCCAGCAGCTTGGGCGGAAACCTAATGAACACTGAAGCTTTCTTT. This translates into CASSLGGNLMNTEAFF.

The chain combines TRBV12-3 or TRBV12-4 with TRBJ2-3; no clear D gene. Between the trimmed V and J ends, which lost 7 bases and 2 bases, there was a span of 4 bases. The CDR3 contains 11 residues. The CDR3 loop is CASTYTDTQYF. The CDR3 DNA is TGTGCCAGCACCTACACAGATACGCAGTATTTT.

CDR3 nucleotides: TGTGCCAGCAGTTACTATACTCGGGGTAGCGGTCAGCCCCAGCATTTT. Translating gives CASSYYTRGSGQPQHF. The gene calls are TRBV6-5 and TRBJ1-5; D unresolved. Trimming stripped 1 base from V and 6 bases from J, with 16 bases between. The germline V gene has CDR1 MNHEY and CDR2 SVGAGI. The CDR3 length is 16 residues.

The rearrangement links TRBV27 to TRBJ1-5; 11 positions match TRBD1. This CDR3 is 16 amino acids long. V was pared by 5 bases and J by 5 bases, with 8 bases of the junction left unmatched. The germline V gene has CDR1 MNHEY and CDR2 SMNVEV (reference sequence). The CDR3 reads CASSTRDRGDYQPQHF. CDR3 coding DNA: TGTGCCAGCAGTACTCGGGACAGGGGGGACTATCAGCCCCAGCATTTT.